These T cell receptor beta chains were read from a single sample in a study of blood T cell repertoires in COVID-19. Produced via immunoSEQ multiplex PCR; TCRdb's table is partial and in-frame only. The sample carries roughly 140,000 clones, roughly 80% recorded once. The sequencing sample was made of peripheral blood. The receptors shown here come from a man in his sixties or seventies with acute or convalescent COVID-19. Each CDR3 is given with its conserved first and last residue. The D gene is left open where the match is weak. The size field is filled for only some rows; it gives once, few, many or a size class.

length: 15; V: TRBV19; J: TRBJ2-1; size: once; D: TRBD1; DNA: TGTGCCAGTAGTAGGGACAGTGGATGGACGGATGAGCAGTTCTTC; CDR3: CASSRDSGWTDEQFF
length: 13; V: TRBV7-2; J: TRBJ2-5; size: -; D: -; DNA: TGTGCCAGCAGCTACCCCACGCGAGAGACCCAGTACTTC; CDR3: CASSYPTRETQYF
length: 15; V: TRBV28; J: TRBJ2-4; size: -; D: TRBD2; DNA: TGTGCCAGCCTTACCCGGGAAACGGGGGGAAACATTCAGTACTTC; CDR3: CASLTRETGGNIQYF
length: 20; V: TRBV5-8; J: TRBJ2-2; size: -; D: TRBD2; DNA: TGTGCCAGCAGCTTTAAGGGCAGGAGGCTAGCGGGATCGAACACCGGGGAGCTGTTTTTT; CDR3: CASSFKGRRLAGSNTGELFF
length: 17; V: TRBV28; J: TRBJ1-2; size: -; D: -; DNA: TGTGCCAGCTCCCCCCCACAGGGCCACTATCTGGCCTATGGCTACACCTTC; CDR3: CASSPPQGHYLAYGYTF
length: 18; V: TRBV7-2; J: TRBJ1-3; size: -; D: -; DNA: TGTGCCAGCAGCTTAGCCTCACCCGACGCTGCGGGCGGAAACACCATATATTTT; CDR3: CASSLASPDAAGGNTIYF
length: 16; V: TRBV19; J: TRBJ1-3; size: -; D: TRBD1; DNA: TGTGCCAGTAGTATCCCCCGGACAGGGGCTGGAAACACCATATATTTT; CDR3: CASSIPRTGAGNTIYF
length: 16; V: TRBV2; J: TRBJ2-1; size: -; D: TRBD2; DNA: TGTGCCAGCAGTGAAACGTGGCGGGAGAGGTACAATGAGCAGTTCTTC; CDR3: CASSETWRERYNEQFF
length: 13; V: TRBV6-2/TRBV6-3; J: TRBJ2-7; size: -; D: TRBD2; DNA: TGTGCCAGCAGCATAGCGGGTGGCTACGAGCAGTACTTC; CDR3: CASSIAGGYEQYF
length: 16; V: TRBV19; J: TRBJ2-2; size: -; D: -; DNA: TGTGCCAGTAGTATAAGTAACAGATTGAAAACCGGGGAGCTGTTTTTT; CDR3: CASSISNRLKTGELFF
length: 13; V: TRBV7-8; J: TRBJ2-7; size: -; D: TRBD2; DNA: TGTGCCAGCAGCTTTTGGGGGGGAAACGAGCAGTACTTC; CDR3: CASSFWGGNEQYF
length: 15; V: TRBV18; J: TRBJ1-1; size: -; D: TRBD1; DNA: TGTGCCAGCTCACCGGGGAGACAGGGAGTCACTGAAGCTTTCTTT; CDR3: CASSPGRQGVTEAFF
length: 18; V: TRBV27; J: TRBJ1-5; size: -; D: -; DNA: TGTGCCAGCAGTCGGGGTGAAGGAGGGCCCTATAGCAATCAGCCCCAGCATTTT; CDR3: CASSRGEGGPYSNQPQHF
length: 17; V: TRBV6-1; J: TRBJ2-2; size: -; D: TRBD2; DNA: TGTGCCAGCAGTGAACTGGCGGGGGGGCCGGGCACCGGGGAGCTGTTTTTT; CDR3: CASSELAGGPGTGELFF
length: 17; V: TRBV7-9; J: TRBJ2-7; size: -; D: TRBD1; DNA: TGTGCCAGCAGCCCGGGACAGGGGTCGGAAGGGCCCTACGAGCAGTACTTC; CDR3: CASSPGQGSEGPYEQYF
length: 14; V: TRBV14; J: TRBJ2-5; size: -; D: -; DNA: TGTGCCAGCAGCGGAACAGGGACCCCGGAGACCCAGTACTTC; CDR3: CASSGTGTPETQYF
length: 13; V: TRBV5-8; J: TRBJ1-2; size: -; D: TRBD1; DNA: TGTGCCAGCAGCTGGGGACAGACCTATGGCTACACCTTC; CDR3: CASSWGQTYGYTF
length: 14; V: TRBV19; J: TRBJ2-3; size: few; D: -; DNA: TGTGCCACCGCGCAGGGGAGCCACACAGATACGCAGTATTTT; CDR3: CATAQGSHTDTQYF
length: 14; V: TRBV28; J: TRBJ1-5; size: -; D: -; DNA: TGTGCCAGCAGAACAGGGTCTAGCAATCAGCCCCAGCATTTT; CDR3: CASRTGSSNQPQHF
length: 14; V: TRBV19; J: TRBJ2-5; size: -; D: TRBD2; DNA: TGTGCCAGTAGTCGAACTAGCGAAAAAGAGACCCAGTACTTC; CDR3: CASSRTSEKETQYF
length: 16; V: TRBV27; J: TRBJ1-2; size: -; D: -; DNA: TGTGCCAGCAGTTTGTCCGGACAGAGAGTGAGCTATGGCTACACCTTC; CDR3: CASSLSGQRVSYGYTF
length: 15; V: TRBV5-1; J: TRBJ1-2; size: -; D: -; DNA: TGCGCCAGCAGCCCAAATCAGGAGGAAAGATATGGCTACACCTTC; CDR3: CASSPNQEERYGYTF
length: 14; V: TRBV18; J: TRBJ1-5; size: -; D: -; DNA: TGTGCCAGCTCACCCTCAGGGAATGATCAGCCCCAGCATTTT; CDR3: CASSPSGNDQPQHF
length: 15; V: TRBV27; J: TRBJ1-5; size: few; D: TRBD1; DNA: TGTGCCAGCAGACCCTCGACAGGGAACAATCAGCCCCAGCATTTT; CDR3: CASRPSTGNNQPQHF
length: 14; V: TRBV19; J: TRBJ1-1; size: -; D: TRBD1; DNA: TGTGCCACGGCGACAGGGTTCCTGAACACTGAAGCTTTCTTT; CDR3: CATATGFLNTEAFF
length: 15; V: TRBV19; J: TRBJ2-7; size: -; D: -; DNA: TGTGCCAGTTGTCTACCGGGCCCTGAGGAGGACGAGCAGTACTTC; CDR3: CASCLPGPEEDEQYF
length: 16; V: TRBV3-1/TRBV3-2; J: TRBJ2-2; size: -; D: TRBD2; DNA: TGTGCCAGCAGCCCGCTAGCGGTCCGGAACACCGGGGAGCTGTTTTTT; CDR3: CASSPLAVRNTGELFF
length: 13; V: TRBV30; J: TRBJ1-1; size: -; D: -; DNA: TGTGCCTGGGCTCGAGCCATGAACACTGAAGCTTTCTTT; CDR3: CAWARAMNTEAFF
length: 18; V: TRBV28; J: TRBJ1-1; size: -; D: -; DNA: TGTGCCAGCAGTCCACCCGGGGAGGGGGTACTTTTGAACACTGAAGCTTTCTTT; CDR3: CASSPPGEGVLLNTEAFF
length: 12; V: TRBV28; J: TRBJ2-7; size: -; D: -; DNA: TGTGCCAGCAGGCGCAGGGACTACGAGCAGTACTTC; CDR3: CASRRRDYEQYF
length: 15; V: TRBV10-3; J: TRBJ2-2; size: once; D: TRBD2; DNA: TGTGCCATCAGGATCAGCGGGGACAACACCGGGGAGCTGTTTTTT; CDR3: CAIRISGDNTGELFF
length: 17; V: TRBV3-1/TRBV3-2; J: TRBJ2-3; size: -; D: TRBD2; DNA: TGTGCCAGCAGCCAAGGGACTAGCGCCCAAAGCACAGATACGCAGTATTTT; CDR3: CASSQGTSAQSTDTQYF
length: 11; V: TRBV6-5; J: TRBJ2-1; size: -; D: -; DNA: TGTGCCAGCTTAGGAGGGCATGAGCAGTTCTTC; CDR3: CASLGGHEQFF
length: 15; V: TRBV13; J: TRBJ2-7; size: once; D: TRBD1; DNA: TGTGCCAGCAGGGGCCCGGGACAGGGGTCCTACGAGCAGTACTTC; CDR3: CASRGPGQGSYEQYF
length: 15; V: TRBV5-1; J: TRBJ1-3; size: -; D: TRBD1; DNA: TGCGCCAGCAGCTGGGGACAGACCTCTGGAAACACCATATATTTT; CDR3: CASSWGQTSGNTIYF
length: 15; V: TRBV9; J: TRBJ1-4; size: -; D: -; DNA: TGTGCCAGCAGCGGTATTGGGGGCACTAATGAAAAACTGTTTTTT; CDR3: CASSGIGGTNEKLFF
length: 15; V: TRBV2; J: TRBJ2-1; size: -; D: TRBD1; DNA: TGTGCCAGCAGTGGGGGACAGGGAACTTACAATGAGCAGTTCTTC; CDR3: CASSGGQGTYNEQFF
length: 13; V: TRBV27; J: TRBJ2-1; size: -; D: -; DNA: TGTGCCAGCAGCCGCCCCCCAGACAATGAGCAGTTCTTC; CDR3: CASSRPPDNEQFF
length: 13; V: TRBV6-4; J: TRBJ1-1; size: -; D: -; DNA: TGTGCCAGCAGAAGAGAAGGGGGCACTGAAGCTTTCTTT; CDR3: CASRREGGTEAFF